Listed below are T cell receptor beta chains from one sample, sequenced in a study of STAT3 mutations in large granular lymphocyte leukemia. The protocol was immunoSEQ multiplex PCR, while the TCRdb copy is restricted to in-frame clones and leaves out a portion. The repertoire holds some 28,000 clones, with about three quarters as singletons. What was sequenced was peripheral blood mononuclear cells. The receptors stem from a woman aged 45-65 years with T-cell large granular lymphocyte leukemia. Some clones in this sample may be carry-over from other donors' samples. CDR3s include the opening cysteine and the closing phenylalanine or tryptophan. A D gene is named only where the DNA matches it firmly. Where a row states a size, it is once, few, many or the class of an expanded clone; other rows omit it.

clone_size	v_call	d_call	j_call	cdr3_nt	cdr3_aa
.	TRBV12-5	.	TRBJ2-5	TGTGCTAGTGGTTTAGGGGGAGGGGAGACCCAGTACTTC	CASGLGGGETQYF
few	TRBV28	.	TRBJ1-1	TGTGCCAGCAGTTTAGGTGGACAGCTGAACACTGAAGCTTTCTTT	CASSLGGQLNTEAFF
.	TRBV4-1	.	TRBJ1-5	TGCGCCAGCAGCCGACCAGAGGGCAATCAGCCCCAGCATTTT	CASSRPEGNQPQHF
.	TRBV18	.	TRBJ2-5	TGTGCCAGCTCACTAAGGCTGGGGAAGACCCAGTACTTC	CASSLRLGKTQYF
.	TRBV4-3	TRBD2	TRBJ2-2	TGCGCCAGCAGCCAAGTGATCACTAGCGGGAGCCCAAGCTGGACCGGGGAGCTGTTTTTT	CASSQVITSGSPSWTGELFF
few	TRBV28	.	TRBJ2-7	TGTGCCAGCAGTCGGACAGTCCCCTACGAGCAGTACTTC	CASSRTVPYEQYF
.	TRBV18	.	TRBJ2-7	TGTGCCAGCTCACCACTTGCCGTCTCCTACGAGCAGTACTTC	CASSPLAVSYEQYF
.	TRBV5-6	.	TRBJ1-1	TGTGCCAGCAGCTTTCCCAATACGGGCACTGAAGCTTTCTTT	CASSFPNTGTEAFF
.	TRBV15	.	TRBJ1-2	TGTGCCACCAGCAGCCCCGGCCAGTCTTTGTCTGGCTACACCTTC	CATSSPGQSLSGYTF
.	TRBV15	.	TRBJ1-1	TGTGCCACCAGCAGAGATGCGACTTCCACTGAAGCTTTCTTT	CATSRDATSTEAFF
.	TRBV28	.	TRBJ2-6	TGTGCCAGCAGTTTTGGGGGGACTGGGGCCAACGTCCTGACTTTC	CASSFGGTGANVLTF
.	TRBV15	TRBD2	TRBJ2-7	TGTGCCACCAGCAGAGATCCAGCGGGGCCCACCGGGCAGTACTTC	CATSRDPAGPTGQYF
.	TRBV7-9	.	TRBJ1-5	TGTGCCAGCAGCTTAGGGGGGGGCCATCAGCCCCAGCATTTT	CASSLGGGHQPQHF
.	TRBV5-1	.	TRBJ2-3	TGCGCCAGCAGCTTGGGCGGCAGGGAATCAGATACGCAGTATTTT	CASSLGGRESDTQYF
.	TRBV19	.	TRBJ1-3	TGTGCCAGTACCCAAGGGTATGGCGGAGGAAACACCATATATTTT	CASTQGYGGGNTIYF
.	TRBV30	TRBD1	TRBJ1-1	TGTGCCTGGACTCTACAGGGGGCTGGGAACACTGAAGCTTTCTTT	CAWTLQGAGNTEAFF
.	TRBV18	TRBD1	TRBJ2-5	TGTGCCAGCTCACCACCTGGGACAGGGGGCAGGACCCAGTACTTC	CASSPPGTGGRTQYF
few	TRBV11-2	.	TRBJ2-7	TGTGCCAGCAGCCCGATGAACAGGCGACGCGAGCAGTACTTC	CASSPMNRRREQYF
.	TRBV5-1	.	TRBJ1-1	TGCGCCAGCAGCTTGGGGGGGAGCCTTGAAGCTTTCTTT	CASSLGGSLEAFF
.	TRBV28	.	TRBJ1-1	TGTGCCAGCAGTTTTACGAACACTGAAGCTTTCTTT	CASSFTNTEAFF
.	TRBV28	TRBD1	TRBJ1-5	TGTGCCAGCAGCCAGGGACAGGGGGCGAGCAATCAGCCCCAGCATTTT	CASSQGQGASNQPQHF
.	TRBV9	TRBD2	TRBJ2-1	TGTGCCAGCAGCGTTCTAAGCGGGAGGGTATATGAGCAGTTCTTC	CASSVLSGRVYEQFF
once	TRBV6-5	.	TRBJ1-2	TGTGCCAGCAGTTCCTCCCGGACCGATTATGGCTACACCTTC	CASSSSRTDYGYTF
.	TRBV5-4	TRBD1	TRBJ1-1	TGTGCCAGCAGCTGGGCGGGACAGGGGGGGAAAGCTTTCTTT	CASSWAGQGGKAFF
few	TRBV30	TRBD1	TRBJ2-7	TGTGCCTGGACCGGGACAGGGACGAGGGTTGACGAGCAGTACTTC	CAWTGTGTRVDEQYF
.	TRBV5-6	.	TRBJ1-1	TGTGCCAGCAGCGAGAAAGGGTGGGTGAACACTGAAGCTTTCTTT	CASSEKGWVNTEAFF
.	TRBV19	TRBD2	TRBJ2-1	TGTGCCAGTACCAGGACTAGCGGGAGCTACAATGAGCAGTTCTTC	CASTRTSGSYNEQFF
.	TRBV7-9	.	TRBJ1-1	TGTGCCAGCAGCAGGACAGCTAACACTGAAGCTTTCTTT	CASSRTANTEAFF
.	TRBV5-4	.	TRBJ1-2	TGTGCCAGCAGTCTCAGGGGAGGCTATGGCTACACCTTC	CASSLRGGYGYTF
.	TRBV7-9	.	TRBJ1-4	TGTGCCAGCAGCTTATCAGGCGCTAATGAAAAACTGTTTTTT	CASSLSGANEKLFF
.	TRBV15	.	TRBJ2-7	TGTGCCACCAGCAGTCAATACCGGGTTGAGTTTTCCGAGCAGTACTTC	CATSSQYRVEFSEQYF
.	TRBV5-1	TRBD1	TRBJ1-2	TGCGCCAGCAGCTTGGACAGGGGGCGGGTCTATGGCTACACCTTC	CASSLDRGRVYGYTF
.	TRBV19	.	TRBJ1-2	TGTGCCAGTAGTATAGAGGAAGGGACACAACTCTCAGCGAGGGGCTACACCTTC	CASSIEEGTQLSARGYTF
.	TRBV28	.	TRBJ1-5	TGTGCCAGCAGCCTAAGGATCGGTCGGGCCCAGCATTTT	CASSLRIGRAQHF
once	TRBV5-6	TRBD1	TRBJ1-1	TGTGCCAGCAGCTGGGAGACAGGGGGCGGAACTGAAGCTTTCTTT	CASSWETGGGTEAFF
.	TRBV18	TRBD1	TRBJ1-1	TGTGCCAGCAGACAGGGGGCGAGTCTCGCTGAAGCTTTCTTT	CASRQGASLAEAFF
.	TRBV30	.	TRBJ1-1	TGTGCCTGGAAGGGGCAGGTAGGGAGGACTGAAGCTTTCTTT	CAWKGQVGRTEAFF
.	TRBV14	.	TRBJ1-1	TGTGCCAGCAGCCAAGAGATACAGCGGGGCCATGAAGCTTTCTTT	CASSQEIQRGHEAFF
.	TRBV7-9	.	TRBJ1-3	TGTGCCAGCAGCGATGGGCAGCCCACTGGAGATGGAAACACCATATATTTT	CASSDGQPTGDGNTIYF